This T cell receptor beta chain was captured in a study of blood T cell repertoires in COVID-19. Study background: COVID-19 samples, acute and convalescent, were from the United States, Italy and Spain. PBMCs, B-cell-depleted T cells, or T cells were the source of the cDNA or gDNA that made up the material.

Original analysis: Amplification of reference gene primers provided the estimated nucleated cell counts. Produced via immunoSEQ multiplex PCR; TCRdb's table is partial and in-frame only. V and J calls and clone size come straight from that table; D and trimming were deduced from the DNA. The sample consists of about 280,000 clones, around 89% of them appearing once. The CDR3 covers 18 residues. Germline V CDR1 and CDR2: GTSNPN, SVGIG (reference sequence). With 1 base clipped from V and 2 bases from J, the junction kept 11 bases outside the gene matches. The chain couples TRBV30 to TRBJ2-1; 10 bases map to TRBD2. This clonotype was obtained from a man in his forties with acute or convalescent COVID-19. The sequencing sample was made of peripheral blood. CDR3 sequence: CAWSERLYGLAAYNEQFF. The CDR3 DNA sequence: TGTGCCTGGAGTGAGCGCTTATATGGACTAGCGGCCTACAATGAGCAGTTCTTC.